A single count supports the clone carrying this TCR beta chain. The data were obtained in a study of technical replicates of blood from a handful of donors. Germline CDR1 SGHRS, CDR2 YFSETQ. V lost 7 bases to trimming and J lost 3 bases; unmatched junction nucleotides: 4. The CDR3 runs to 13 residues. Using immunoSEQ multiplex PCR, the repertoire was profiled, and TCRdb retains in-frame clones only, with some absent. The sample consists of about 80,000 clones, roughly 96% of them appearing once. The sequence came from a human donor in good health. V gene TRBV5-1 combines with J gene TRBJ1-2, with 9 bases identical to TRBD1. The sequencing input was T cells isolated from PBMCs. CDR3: CASGDREDYGYTF. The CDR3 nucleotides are TGCGCCAGCGGGGACAGGGAGGACTATGGCTACACCTTC.